What follows is one T cell receptor (beta chain) and its context. Its antigen is as yet unknown. These data are taken from a study of T cell repertoires in cytomegalovirus infection. Overall study: The authors relied on CMV epitopes, both recently identified HLA-C-restricted and well-studied HLA-B-restricted. CMV infection plus the matching HLA type was flagged by public TCR beta signatures. Study results and caveats: The ex vivo response showed dominance by HLA-C-restricted CMV-specific TCR beta clonotypes. There were carriers of CMV plus the relevant HLA, and cumulative public TCR beta family frequency identified them.

One entry per CDR3 protein results from TCRdb running MiXCR on the reads. The sample has 200,000 or so distinct CDR3 sequences; roughly 34% are singletons. The source was CD8+ T cells from cultured PBMCs, collected from culture after CMV antigen stimulation. The TCR was taken from a human donor in good health (CMV status not recorded). Some clones in this sample may be carry-over from other donors' samples.

The CDR3 DNA reads TGCAGTGCCCCCCAGGCTAGCTCTTCGGGAGAGCAGTTCTTC. Its protein is CSAPQASSSGEQFF. This chain connects TRBV20-1 to TRBJ2-1; D is possibly TRBD2 (5 bases). This CDR3 has 14 residues. V was clipped by 6 bases and J by 10 bases, with 22 bases between them. CDR1 DFQATT and CDR2 SNEGSKA come from the germline V gene (reference sequence).